What follows are 9 T cell receptor beta chains derived from one specimen sequenced in a study of blood T cell repertoires in COVID-19. Here immunoSEQ multiplex PCR was the method, and the copy in TCRdb shows in-frame clones only, minus some. The sample records about 160,000 clones, approximately 80% being singletons. The material sequenced was peripheral blood. The receptors here all came from a man between 70 and 80 years old who had recovered from COVID-19.

This rearrangement joins TRBV28 to TRBJ1-6; 8 bases line up with TRBD1. V dropped 5 bases and J dropped 9; count of bases not matched to a gene: 15. CDR1 is MDHEN, CDR2 SYDVKM, per germline. The CDR3 totals 17 residues. The CDR3 region has the DNA TGTGCCAGCAGTCCATCGACAGGGGTCGCCATTAGTTCACCCCTCCACTTT. This gives the protein CASSPSTGVAISSPLHF. Looking up the rest from reference TRBV28 and TRBJ1-6 gives the full variable domain: DVKVTQSSRYLVKRTGEKVFLECVQDMDHENMFWYRQDPGLGLRLIYFSYDVKMKEKGDIPEGYSVSREKKERFSLILESASTNQTSMYLCASSPSTGVAISSPLHFGNGTRLTVT.

In this sample, this clone turned up once. This chain uses TRBV10-3 with TRBJ2-1, with 13 positions matching TRBD2. Unmatched junction bases numbered 5, after V lost 2 bases and J lost 7 bases. This CDR3 is built from 16 residues. Germline-derived CDR1 and CDR2 are ENHRY and SYGVKD. In DNA form, the CDR3 reads TGTGCCATCAGTGAGCGACTAGCGGGAGGCCCAAATGAGCAGTTCTTC. It encodes CAISERLAGGPNEQFF.

The chain is built from TRBV27 and TRBJ2-7, with D tentatively TRBD1 (6 bases). The germline V gene has CDR1 MNHEY and CDR2 SMNVEV (reference sequence). The CDR3 totals 14 residues. V dropped 2 bases and J dropped 4 bases, with 12 bases sitting between them. The CDR3 nucleotides are TGTGCCAGCAGTTTACACAGGGACGGGTACGAGCAGTACTTC. It is translated as CASSLHRDGYEQYF.

This clone was seen just once. The chain links TRBV7-9 to TRBJ2-5; D perhaps matches TRBD1 (6 bases). The CDR3 covers 16 residues. Trimming removed 5 bases from V and 1 base from J, with 17 bases in between. Germline CDR1 is SEHNR and CDR2 is FQNEAQ (reference sequence). The CDR3 DNA reads TGTGCCAGCAGCCCGTTACAGGGCATCACCCAAGAGACCCAGTACTTC. It codes for CASSPLQGITQETQYF.

V is TRBV7-9 and J is TRBJ1-1; a possible D gene is TRBD1 (5 bases). Germline loops: CDR1 SEHNR, CDR2 FQNEAQ (reference sequence). V shed 5 bases and J shed 4 bases, with 14 bases lying between them. The CDR3 length is 14 residues. The CDR3 nucleotides read TGTGCCAGCAGCCCGCGCCTTGACAGCACTGAAGCTTTCTTT. Translation gives CASSPRLDSTEAFF.

The chain links TRBV7-2 to TRBJ1-2, with D perhaps matching TRBD1 (6 bases). Germline V lookup: CDR1 SGHTA, CDR2 FQGNSA. Trimming took off 1 base at V and 8 bases at J, with 14 bases between the two ends. The CDR3 covers 14 residues. The CDR3, as DNA: TGTGCCAGCAGCTTAGGGGAACAGGGCGCGGGCTACACCTTC. Translated, it gives CASSLGEQGAGYTF. The full variable domain, completed using reference TRBV7-2 and TRBJ1-2, is GAGVSQSPSNKVTEKGKDVELRCDPISGHTALYWYRQSLGQGLEFLIYFQGNSAPDKSGLPSDRFSAERTGGSVSTLTIQRTQQEDSAVYLCASSLGEQGAGYTFGSGTRLTVV.

The V call is TRBV9, the J call TRBJ1-4, with 10 nucleotides matching TRBD1. V was clipped by 3 bases and J by 3 bases; unmatched bases: 5. This CDR3 spans 16 amino acids. Germline CDR1 and CDR2: SGDLS and YYNGEE. CDR3 DNA: TGTGCCAGCAGCGCCGGGGGACAGGGGTCTAATGAAAAACTGTTTTTT. Amino acids: CASSAGGQGSNEKLFF.

Here the CDR3 DNA reads TGCGCCAGCAGCCAAGAATTGGCGGGACTTTCTGGAAACACCATATATTTT. This codes for CASSQELAGLSGNTIYF. The rearrangement uses TRBV4-3 and TRBJ1-3; possibly TRBD1 for D (5 bases). Germline lookup yields CDR1 LGHNA and CDR2 YSLEER. The V end lost 0 bases, the J end lost 1 base, and 13 bases lay between the germline ends. This CDR3 region has 17 residues.

Written as DNA, the CDR3 is TGTGCCAGCAGTGAAGCTAACAGGATTTCCTACAATGAGCAGTTCTTC. Translating it yields CASSEANRISYNEQFF. The rearrangement links TRBV6-1 to TRBJ2-1, with D tentatively TRBD1 (5 bases). Trimming removed 0 bases at V and 1 base at J, with 10 bases between. The germline CDR1 and CDR2 sequences are MNHNS and SASEGT. The CDR3 covers 16 residues.